This is a list of T cell receptor beta chains from one sample in a study of T cell changes during pregnancy in multiple sclerosis. Libraries were prepared by immunoSEQ multiplex PCR; TCRdb keeps only in-frame clonotypes and omits some of them. Found here are 25,000 to 35,000 clones, roughly 90% of them singletons; the top ten hold approximately 3.8%. This specimen consisted of CD4+ T cells from peripheral blood mononuclear cells, obtained in the first trimester of pregnancy. The receptors stem from a female donor in good health, enrolled as a control in a pregnancy study. Both conserved end residues are part of each CDR3. The D gene is left open where the match is weak. Not all rows give a size; the values are once, few, many and, for expanded clones, a class.

J gene: TRBJ2-5
D gene: TRBD2
V gene: TRBV10-3
clone size: NA
CDR3 DNA: TGTGCCATCAGGGGGACTAGCGGGAGTGAGACCCAGTACTTC
CDR3 protein: CAIRGTSGSETQYF

J gene: TRBJ1-6
D gene: NA
V gene: TRBV19
clone size: NA
CDR3 DNA: TGTGCCAGTAGTATAGCCGCCACGGATAATTCACCCCTCCACTTT
CDR3 protein: CASSIAATDNSPLHF

J gene: TRBJ2-5
D gene: NA
V gene: TRBV4-3
clone size: once
CDR3 DNA: TGCGCCAGCAGCCAGGACGAAAGGGGAGAGACCCAGTACTTC
CDR3 protein: CASSQDERGETQYF

J gene: TRBJ1-6
D gene: TRBD1
V gene: TRBV5-8
clone size: NA
CDR3 DNA: TGTGCCAGCGGATGGGGGGACAGCTTCCATAATTCACCCCTCCACTTT
CDR3 protein: CASGWGDSFHNSPLHF

J gene: TRBJ2-1
D gene: NA
V gene: TRBV27
clone size: NA
CDR3 DNA: TGTGCCAGCAGTTCACTTCAGGGAAATGAGCAGTTCTTC
CDR3 protein: CASSSLQGNEQFF

J gene: TRBJ1-2
D gene: TRBD1
V gene: TRBV2
clone size: NA
CDR3 DNA: TGTGCCAGCAGTCGTACAGGGGTAGACTATGGCTACACCTTC
CDR3 protein: CASSRTGVDYGYTF

J gene: TRBJ2-6
D gene: TRBD1
V gene: TRBV28
clone size: once
CDR3 DNA: TGTGCCAGCAGTTTCACAGAGGGTTGGGACAGGGGGCCTGGGGCCAACGTCCTGACTTTC
CDR3 protein: CASSFTEGWDRGPGANVLTF

J gene: TRBJ2-3
D gene: TRBD1
V gene: TRBV5-4
clone size: NA
CDR3 DNA: TGTGCCAGCAGTCAAGAATCCGGGACAGTCACAGATACGCAGTATTTT
CDR3 protein: CASSQESGTVTDTQYF

J gene: TRBJ1-1
D gene: NA
V gene: TRBV30
clone size: NA
CDR3 DNA: TGTGCCTGGAGTGCCTATAGCACACAGGGGAACACTGAAGCTTTCTTT
CDR3 protein: CAWSAYSTQGNTEAFF

J gene: TRBJ2-3
D gene: NA
V gene: TRBV7-2
clone size: NA
CDR3 DNA: TGTGCCAGCAGCTTTTCTCGGACATCCTCAGATACGCAGTATTTT
CDR3 protein: CASSFSRTSSDTQYF

J gene: TRBJ2-5
D gene: TRBD2
V gene: TRBV7-9
clone size: NA
CDR3 DNA: TGTGCCAGCAGCCGAGGCAGCGGGGGGATTTTGGAGACCCAGTACTTC
CDR3 protein: CASSRGSGGILETQYF

J gene: TRBJ2-7
D gene: NA
V gene: TRBV9
clone size: NA
CDR3 DNA: TGTGCCAGCAGCGTAGACCTGGAGTTCGCCTACGAGCAGTACTTC
CDR3 protein: CASSVDLEFAYEQYF

J gene: TRBJ2-3
D gene: NA
V gene: TRBV10-3
clone size: once
CDR3 DNA: TGTGCCATCAAGGCGGGGCCGCGGGGAGATACGCAGTATTTT
CDR3 protein: CAIKAGPRGDTQYF

J gene: TRBJ2-7
D gene: TRBD1
V gene: TRBV19
clone size: NA
CDR3 DNA: TGTGCCAGTAGTCGCACCCTGGACAGGGGGCGCGACGAGCAGTACTTC
CDR3 protein: CASSRTLDRGRDEQYF

J gene: TRBJ1-6
D gene: TRBD1
V gene: TRBV10-3
clone size: NA
CDR3 DNA: TGTGCCATCAGCCCCTCCGGGACAGCTAATTCACCCCTCCACTTT
CDR3 protein: CAISPSGTANSPLHF

J gene: TRBJ1-2
D gene: TRBD1
V gene: TRBV27
clone size: few
CDR3 DNA: TGTGCCAGCAGTACCGGGACAGGGGAAGTATATGGCTACACCTTC
CDR3 protein: CASSTGTGEVYGYTF

J gene: TRBJ1-2
D gene: NA
V gene: TRBV30
clone size: few
CDR3 DNA: TGTGCCTGGAGTGACAGAGGGGGAGGCTACACCTTC
CDR3 protein: CAWSDRGGGYTF

J gene: TRBJ1-5
D gene: NA
V gene: TRBV28
clone size: NA
CDR3 DNA: TGTGCCAGCAGGGGGGGTAGCAATCAGCCCCAGCATTTT
CDR3 protein: CASRGGSNQPQHF

J gene: TRBJ2-7
D gene: TRBD2
V gene: TRBV28
clone size: NA
CDR3 DNA: TGTGCCAGCAGCCTCGGGATCCGCCTAGCGGGAGTGTACCCCTCCTACGAGCAGTACTTC
CDR3 protein: CASSLGIRLAGVYPSYEQYF

J gene: TRBJ2-2
D gene: NA
V gene: TRBV7-3
clone size: NA
CDR3 DNA: TGTGCCAGCAGCCCGGACTACCGTACCGGGGAGCTGTTTTTT
CDR3 protein: CASSPDYRTGELFF

J gene: TRBJ2-1
D gene: NA
V gene: TRBV6-6
clone size: NA
CDR3 DNA: TGTGCCAGCAGCCCTTCTAATGAGCAGTTCTTC
CDR3 protein: CASSPSNEQFF

J gene: TRBJ1-2
D gene: NA
V gene: TRBV2
clone size: NA
CDR3 DNA: TGTGCCAGCAGTGAAGGCGAGCGGCATGGCTACACCTTC
CDR3 protein: CASSEGERHGYTF

J gene: TRBJ2-5
D gene: NA
V gene: TRBV6-6
clone size: NA
CDR3 DNA: TGTGCCAGCAGTTACTGGGGGGGCAAAGAGACCCAGTACTTC
CDR3 protein: CASSYWGGKETQYF

J gene: TRBJ1-2
D gene: TRBD1
V gene: TRBV19
clone size: NA
CDR3 DNA: TGTGCCAGTAGTAACTTCCGGGACAGGGCCGTCGAGGGAGGCTACACCTTC
CDR3 protein: CASSNFRDRAVEGGYTF

J gene: TRBJ1-3
D gene: TRBD1
V gene: TRBV23-1
clone size: NA
CDR3 DNA: TGCGCCAGCAGTCAAAAGGCGGGACAGCACTCTGGAAACACCATATATTTT
CDR3 protein: CASSQKAGQHSGNTIYF

J gene: TRBJ1-5
D gene: NA
V gene: TRBV4-2
clone size: few
CDR3 DNA: TGTGCCAGCAGCCAAGATCAGAACAGGGCCGGTCAGCCCCAGCATTTT
CDR3 protein: CASSQDQNRAGQPQHF